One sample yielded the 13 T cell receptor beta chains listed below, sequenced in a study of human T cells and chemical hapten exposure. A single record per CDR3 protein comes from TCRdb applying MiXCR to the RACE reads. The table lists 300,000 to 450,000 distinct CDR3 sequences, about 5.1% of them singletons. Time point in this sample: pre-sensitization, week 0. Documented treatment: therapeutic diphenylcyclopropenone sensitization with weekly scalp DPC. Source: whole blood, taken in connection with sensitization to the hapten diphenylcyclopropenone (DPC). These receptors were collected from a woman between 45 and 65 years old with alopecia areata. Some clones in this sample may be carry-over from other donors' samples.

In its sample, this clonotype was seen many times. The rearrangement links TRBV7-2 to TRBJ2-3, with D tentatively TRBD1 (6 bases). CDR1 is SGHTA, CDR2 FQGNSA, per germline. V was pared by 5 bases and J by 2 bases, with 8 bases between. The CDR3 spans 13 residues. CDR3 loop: CASSHRDTDTQYF. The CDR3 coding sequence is TGTGCCAGCAGCCACAGGGACACAGATACGCAGTATTTT.

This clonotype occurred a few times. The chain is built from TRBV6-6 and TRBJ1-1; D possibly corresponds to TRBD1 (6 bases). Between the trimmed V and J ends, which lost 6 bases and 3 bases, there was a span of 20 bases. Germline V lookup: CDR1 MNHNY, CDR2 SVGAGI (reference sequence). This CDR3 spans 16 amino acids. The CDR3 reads CASRATGGSGDTEAFF. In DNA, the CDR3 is TGTGCCAGCAGGGCGACAGGAGGCTCAGGGGACACTGAAGCTTTCTTT.

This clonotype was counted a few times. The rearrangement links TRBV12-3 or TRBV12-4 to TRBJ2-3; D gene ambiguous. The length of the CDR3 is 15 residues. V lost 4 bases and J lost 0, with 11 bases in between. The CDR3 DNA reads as TGTGCCAGCAGTTCAAGCCGTACTAGCACAGATACGCAGTATTTT. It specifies CASSSSRTSTDTQYF.

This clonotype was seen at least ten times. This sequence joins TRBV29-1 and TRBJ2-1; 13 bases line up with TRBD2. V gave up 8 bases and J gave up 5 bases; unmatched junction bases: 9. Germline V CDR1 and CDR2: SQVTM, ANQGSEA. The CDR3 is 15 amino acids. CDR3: CSPGRTSGGNNEQFF. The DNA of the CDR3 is TGCAGCCCCGGTAGGACTAGCGGGGGTAACAATGAGCAGTTCTTC.

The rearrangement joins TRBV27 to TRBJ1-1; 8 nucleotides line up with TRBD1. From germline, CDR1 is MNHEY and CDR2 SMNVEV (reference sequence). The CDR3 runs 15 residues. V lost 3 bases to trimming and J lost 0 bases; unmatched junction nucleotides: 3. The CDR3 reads CASSLTGVMNTEAFF. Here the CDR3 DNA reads TGTGCCAGCAGTTTGACAGGGGTTATGAACACTGAAGCTTTCTTT.

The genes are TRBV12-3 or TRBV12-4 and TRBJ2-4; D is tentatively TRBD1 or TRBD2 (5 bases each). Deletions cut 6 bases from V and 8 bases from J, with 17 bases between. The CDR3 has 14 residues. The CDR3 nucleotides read TGTGCCAGCAGCCCTGGGACGGCCGAGGACATTCAGTACTTC. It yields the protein CASSPGTAEDIQYF.

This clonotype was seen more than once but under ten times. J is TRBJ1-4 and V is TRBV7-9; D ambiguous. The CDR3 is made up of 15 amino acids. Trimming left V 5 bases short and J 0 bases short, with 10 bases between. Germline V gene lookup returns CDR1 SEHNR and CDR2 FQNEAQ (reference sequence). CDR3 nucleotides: TGTGCCAGCAGCGCATACGGAGCAACTAATGAAAAACTGTTTTTT. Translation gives CASSAYGATNEKLFF.

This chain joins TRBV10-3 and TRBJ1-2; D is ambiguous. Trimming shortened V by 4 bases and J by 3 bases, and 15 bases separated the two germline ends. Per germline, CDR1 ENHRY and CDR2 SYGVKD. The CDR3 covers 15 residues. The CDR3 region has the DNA TGTGCCATCAGTGTCAGGCGGGGTTCCGACTATGGCTACACCTTC. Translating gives CAISVRRGSDYGYTF.

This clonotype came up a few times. The CDR3 DNA sequence: TGTGCCATCAGTGAGGGGCTCGGGCAGCCCCAGCATTTT. Translating gives CAISEGLGQPQHF. The chain has TRBV10-3 and TRBJ1-5, with D unclear. Looked up from germline, CDR1 is ENHRY and CDR2 is SYGVKD. V lost 2 bases and J 7 bases, leaving 9 bases between the germline ends. The CDR3 is 13 amino acids.

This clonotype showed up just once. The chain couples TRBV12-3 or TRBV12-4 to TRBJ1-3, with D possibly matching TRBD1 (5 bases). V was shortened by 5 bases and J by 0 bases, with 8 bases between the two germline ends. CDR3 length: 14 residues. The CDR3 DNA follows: TGTGCCAGCAGTCCGACAGTCTCTGGAAACACCATATATTTT. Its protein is CASSPTVSGNTIYF.

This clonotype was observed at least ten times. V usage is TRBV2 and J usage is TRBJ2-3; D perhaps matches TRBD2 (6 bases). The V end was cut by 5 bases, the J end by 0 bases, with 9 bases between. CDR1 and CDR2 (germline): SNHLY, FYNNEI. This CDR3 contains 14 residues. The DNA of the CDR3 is TGTGCCAGCAGTTCGGGACTGAGCACAGATACGCAGTATTTT. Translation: CASSSGLSTDTQYF.

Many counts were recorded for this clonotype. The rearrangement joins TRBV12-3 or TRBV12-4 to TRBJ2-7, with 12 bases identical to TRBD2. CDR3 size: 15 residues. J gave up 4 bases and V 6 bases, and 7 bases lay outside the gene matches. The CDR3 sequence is CASRTGTSGFYEQYF. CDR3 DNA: TGTGCCAGCAGAACCGGGACTAGCGGGTTTTACGAGCAGTACTTC.

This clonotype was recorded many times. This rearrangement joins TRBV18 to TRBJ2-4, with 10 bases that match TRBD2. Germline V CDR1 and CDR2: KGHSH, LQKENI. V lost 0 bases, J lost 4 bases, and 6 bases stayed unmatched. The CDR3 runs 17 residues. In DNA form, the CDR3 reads TGTGCCAGCTCACCACCCGCTAGCGGGGGCCTTAAAAACATTCAGTACTTC. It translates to CASSPPASGGLKNIQYF.